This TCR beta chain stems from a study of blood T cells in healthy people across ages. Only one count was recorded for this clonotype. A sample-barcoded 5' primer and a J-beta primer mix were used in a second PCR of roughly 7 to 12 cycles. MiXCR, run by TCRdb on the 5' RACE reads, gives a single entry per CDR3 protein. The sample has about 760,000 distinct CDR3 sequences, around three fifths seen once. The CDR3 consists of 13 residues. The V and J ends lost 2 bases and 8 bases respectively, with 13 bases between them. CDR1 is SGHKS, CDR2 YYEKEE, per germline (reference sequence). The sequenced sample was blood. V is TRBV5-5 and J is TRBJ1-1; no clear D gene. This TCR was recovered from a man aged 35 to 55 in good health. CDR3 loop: CASSLGAAREAFF. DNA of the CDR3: TGTGCCAGCAGCTTAGGCGCTGCGCGCGAAGCTTTCTTT.